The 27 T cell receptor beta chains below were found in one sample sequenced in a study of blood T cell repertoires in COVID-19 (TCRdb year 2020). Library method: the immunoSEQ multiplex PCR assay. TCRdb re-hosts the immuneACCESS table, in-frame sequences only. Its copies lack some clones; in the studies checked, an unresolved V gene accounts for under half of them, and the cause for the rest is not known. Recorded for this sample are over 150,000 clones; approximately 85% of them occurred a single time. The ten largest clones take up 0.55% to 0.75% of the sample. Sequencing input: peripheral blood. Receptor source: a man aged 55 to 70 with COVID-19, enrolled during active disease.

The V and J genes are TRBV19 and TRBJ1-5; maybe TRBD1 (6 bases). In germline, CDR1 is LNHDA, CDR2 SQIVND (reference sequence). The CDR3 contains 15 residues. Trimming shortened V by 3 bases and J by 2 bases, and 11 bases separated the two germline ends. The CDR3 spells CASSIRGAGNQPQHF. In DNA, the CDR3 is TGTGCCAGTAGTATCCGGGGGGCTGGCAATCAGCCCCAGCATTTT.

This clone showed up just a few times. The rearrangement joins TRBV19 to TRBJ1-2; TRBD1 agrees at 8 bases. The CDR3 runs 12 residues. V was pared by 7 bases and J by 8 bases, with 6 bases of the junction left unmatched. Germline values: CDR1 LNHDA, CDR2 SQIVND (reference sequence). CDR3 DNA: TGTGCCAGTACCGACAGGGGCTGGGGCTACACCTTC. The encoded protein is CASTDRGWGYTF.

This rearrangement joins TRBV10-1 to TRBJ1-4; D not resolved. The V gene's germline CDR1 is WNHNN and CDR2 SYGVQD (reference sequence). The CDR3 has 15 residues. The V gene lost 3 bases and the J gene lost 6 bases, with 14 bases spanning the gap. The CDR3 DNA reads TGCGCCAGCAGTGACAGGAGGTCCAAGGATGAAAAACTGTTTTTT. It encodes CASSDRRSKDEKLFF.

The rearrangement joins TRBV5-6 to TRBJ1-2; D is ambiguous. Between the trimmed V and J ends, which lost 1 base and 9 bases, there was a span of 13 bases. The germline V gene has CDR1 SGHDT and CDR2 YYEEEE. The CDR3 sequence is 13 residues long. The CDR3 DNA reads TGTGCCAGCAGCTTGTATAGTGCTCCTCGCTACACCTTC. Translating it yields CASSLYSAPRYTF.

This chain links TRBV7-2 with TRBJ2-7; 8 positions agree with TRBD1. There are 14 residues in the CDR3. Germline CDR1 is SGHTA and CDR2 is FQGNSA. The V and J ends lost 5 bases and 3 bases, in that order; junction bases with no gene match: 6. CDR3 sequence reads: CASSPRTGIYEQYF. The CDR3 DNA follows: TGTGCCAGCAGCCCGAGGACAGGGATCTACGAGCAGTACTTC.

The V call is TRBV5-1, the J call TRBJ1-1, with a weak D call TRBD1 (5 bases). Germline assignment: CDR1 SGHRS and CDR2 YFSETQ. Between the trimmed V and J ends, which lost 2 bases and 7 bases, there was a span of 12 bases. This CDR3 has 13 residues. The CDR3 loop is CASSLFWGIEAFF. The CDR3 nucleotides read TGCGCCAGCAGCTTATTTTGGGGCATTGAAGCTTTCTTT. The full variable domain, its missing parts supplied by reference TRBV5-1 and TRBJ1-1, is KAGVTQTPRYLIKTRGQQVTLSCSPISGHRSVSWYQQTPGQGLQFLFEYFSETQRNKGNFPGRFSGRQFSNSRSEMNVSTLELGDSALYLCASSLFWGIEAFFGQGTRLTVV.

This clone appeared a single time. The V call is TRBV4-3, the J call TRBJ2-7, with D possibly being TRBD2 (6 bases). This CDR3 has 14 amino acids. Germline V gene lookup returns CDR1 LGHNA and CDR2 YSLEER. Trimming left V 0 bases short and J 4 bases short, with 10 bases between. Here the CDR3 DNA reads TGCGCCAGCAGCCAAGAGCGCGGGGAATACGAGCAGTACTTC. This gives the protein CASSQERGEYEQYF.

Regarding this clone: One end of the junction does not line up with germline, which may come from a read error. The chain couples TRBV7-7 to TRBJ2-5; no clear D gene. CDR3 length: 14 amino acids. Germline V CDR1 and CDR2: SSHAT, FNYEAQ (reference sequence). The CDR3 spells CASSSSPTGETQYF. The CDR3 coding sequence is TGTGCTAGCAGCTCGTCACCCACGGGAGAGACCCAGTACTTC.

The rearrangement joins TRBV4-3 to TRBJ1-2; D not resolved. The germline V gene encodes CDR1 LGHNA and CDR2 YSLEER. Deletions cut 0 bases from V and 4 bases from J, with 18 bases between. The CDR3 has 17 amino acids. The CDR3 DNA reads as TGCGCCAGCAGCCAAGATCCTTCGGTTCCTAGTGCCTATGGCTACACCTTC. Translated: CASSQDPSVPSAYGYTF.

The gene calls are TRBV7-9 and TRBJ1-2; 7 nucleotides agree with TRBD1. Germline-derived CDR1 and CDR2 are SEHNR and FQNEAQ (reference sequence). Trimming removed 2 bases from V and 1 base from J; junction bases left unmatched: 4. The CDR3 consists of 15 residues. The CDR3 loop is CASSLQGQRNYGYTF. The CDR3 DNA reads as TGTGCCAGCAGCTTACAGGGACAGCGTAACTATGGCTACACCTTC.

The DNA of the CDR3 is TGTGCCAGCAGTTACTCTAGGGGCCTTTCACCCCTCCACTTT. Its translation: CASSYSRGLSPLHF. The rearrangement links TRBV6-2 or TRBV6-3 to TRBJ1-6, with TRBD1 as a possible D gene (5 bases). The V end lost 0 bases, the J end lost 9 bases, and 9 bases lay between the germline ends. Per germline, CDR1 MNHEY and CDR2 SVGEGT. This CDR3 contains 14 residues.

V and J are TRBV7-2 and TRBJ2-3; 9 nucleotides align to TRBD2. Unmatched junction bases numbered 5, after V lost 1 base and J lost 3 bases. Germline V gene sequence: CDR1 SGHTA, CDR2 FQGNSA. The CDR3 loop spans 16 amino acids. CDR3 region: CASSLGPSGGTDTQYF. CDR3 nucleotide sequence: TGTGCCAGCAGCTTAGGTCCCAGCGGGGGGACAGATACGCAGTATTTT.

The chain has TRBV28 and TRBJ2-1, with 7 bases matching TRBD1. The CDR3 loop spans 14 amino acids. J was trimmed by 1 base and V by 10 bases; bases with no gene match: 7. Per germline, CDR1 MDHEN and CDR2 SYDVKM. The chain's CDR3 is CAIQNRGSYNEQFF. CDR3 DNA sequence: TGTGCCATACAAAACAGGGGATCCTACAATGAGCAGTTCTTC.

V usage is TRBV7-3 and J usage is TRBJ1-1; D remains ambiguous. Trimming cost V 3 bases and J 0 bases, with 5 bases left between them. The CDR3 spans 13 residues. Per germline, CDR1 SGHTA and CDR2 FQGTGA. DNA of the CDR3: TGTGCCAGCAGCTTGTACATGAACACTGAAGCTTTCTTT. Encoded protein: CASSLYMNTEAFF.

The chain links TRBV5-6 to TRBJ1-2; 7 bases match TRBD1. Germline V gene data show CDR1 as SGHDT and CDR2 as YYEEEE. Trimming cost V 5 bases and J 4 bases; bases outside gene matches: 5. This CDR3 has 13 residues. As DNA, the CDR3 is TGTGCCAGCAGACCGACAGGGCGCTATGGCTACACCTTC. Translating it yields CASRPTGRYGYTF. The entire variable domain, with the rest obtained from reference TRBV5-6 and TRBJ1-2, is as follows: DAGVTQSPTHLIKTRGQQVTLRCSPKSGHDTVSWYQQALGQGPQFIFQYYEEEERQRGNFPDRFSGHQFPNYSSELNVNALLLGDSALYLCASRPTGRYGYTFGSGTRLTVV.

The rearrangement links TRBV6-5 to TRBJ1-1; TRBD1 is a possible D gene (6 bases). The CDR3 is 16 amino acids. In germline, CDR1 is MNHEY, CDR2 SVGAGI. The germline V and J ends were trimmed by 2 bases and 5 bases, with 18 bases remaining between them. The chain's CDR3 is CASSYRYTGIVTEAFF. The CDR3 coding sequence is TGTGCCAGCAGTTACAGATATACAGGGATAGTAACTGAAGCTTTCTTT.

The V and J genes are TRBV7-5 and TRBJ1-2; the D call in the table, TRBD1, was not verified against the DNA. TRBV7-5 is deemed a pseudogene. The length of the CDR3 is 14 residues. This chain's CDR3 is CARSRPGQGGGYTF. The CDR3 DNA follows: TGTGCCAGAAGCCGCCCGGGACAGGGGGGCGGCTACACCTTC.

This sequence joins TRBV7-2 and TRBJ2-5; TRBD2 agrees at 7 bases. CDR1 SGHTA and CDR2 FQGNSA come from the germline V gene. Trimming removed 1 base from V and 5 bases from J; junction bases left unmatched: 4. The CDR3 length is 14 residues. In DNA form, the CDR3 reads TGTGCCAGCAGCTTAGGCCGGGGAGGGGAGACCCAGTACTTC. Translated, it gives CASSLGRGGETQYF.

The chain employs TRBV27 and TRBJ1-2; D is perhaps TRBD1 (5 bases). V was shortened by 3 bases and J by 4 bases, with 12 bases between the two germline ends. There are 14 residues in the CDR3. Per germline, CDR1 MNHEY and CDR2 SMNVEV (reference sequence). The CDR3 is CASSFQGWGYGYTF. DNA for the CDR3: TGTGCCAGCAGTTTTCAGGGTTGGGGCTATGGCTACACCTTC.

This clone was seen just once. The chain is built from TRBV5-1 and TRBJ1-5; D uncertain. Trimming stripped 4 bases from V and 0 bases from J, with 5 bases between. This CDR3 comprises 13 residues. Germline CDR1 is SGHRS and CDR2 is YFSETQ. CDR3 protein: CASSLDSNQPQHF. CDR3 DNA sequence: TGCGCCAGCAGCCTAGATAGCAATCAGCCCCAGCATTTT.

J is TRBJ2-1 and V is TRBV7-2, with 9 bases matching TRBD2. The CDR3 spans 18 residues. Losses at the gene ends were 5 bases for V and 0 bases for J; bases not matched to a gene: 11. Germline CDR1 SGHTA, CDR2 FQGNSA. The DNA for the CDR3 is TGTGCCAGCAGCCCATCGGCGGCTAGCGGGAACTCCTACAATGAGCAGTTCTTC. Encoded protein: CASSPSAASGNSYNEQFF.

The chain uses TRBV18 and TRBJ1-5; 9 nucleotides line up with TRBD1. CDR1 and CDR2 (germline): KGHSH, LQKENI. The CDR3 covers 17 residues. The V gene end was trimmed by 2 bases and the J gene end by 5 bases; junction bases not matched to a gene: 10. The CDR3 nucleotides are TGTGCCAGCTCACCATCGAGGACAGGGGCATCTGATCAGCCCCAGCATTTT. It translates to CASSPSRTGASDQPQHF.

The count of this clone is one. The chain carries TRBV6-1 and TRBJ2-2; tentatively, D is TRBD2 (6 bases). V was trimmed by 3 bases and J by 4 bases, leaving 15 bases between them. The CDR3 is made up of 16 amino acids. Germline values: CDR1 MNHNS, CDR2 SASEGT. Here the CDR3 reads CASSDRGLGGTGELFF. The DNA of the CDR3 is TGTGCCAGCAGTGACCGAGGACTGGGAGGCACCGGGGAGCTGTTTTTT.

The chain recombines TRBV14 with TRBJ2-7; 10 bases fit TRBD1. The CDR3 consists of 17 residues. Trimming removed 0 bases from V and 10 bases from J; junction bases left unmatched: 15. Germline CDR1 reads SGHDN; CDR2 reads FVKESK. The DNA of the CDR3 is TGTGCCAGCAGCCAAGATCGCGGTTTAAGGACAGGGGGTTTCCAGTACTTC. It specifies CASSQDRGLRTGGFQYF.

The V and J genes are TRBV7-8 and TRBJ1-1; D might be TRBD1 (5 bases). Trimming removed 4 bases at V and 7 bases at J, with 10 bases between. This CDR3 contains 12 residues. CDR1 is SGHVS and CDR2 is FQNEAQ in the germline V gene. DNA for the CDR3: TGTGCCAGCAGCTCGGTAACAGGTGAAGCTTTCTTT. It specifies CASSSVTGEAFF.

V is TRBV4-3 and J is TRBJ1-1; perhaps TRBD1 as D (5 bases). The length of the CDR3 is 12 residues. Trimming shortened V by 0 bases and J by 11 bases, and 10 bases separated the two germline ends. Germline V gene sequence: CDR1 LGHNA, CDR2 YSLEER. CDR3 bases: TGCGCCAGCAGCCAAGATCGCAGGGTTGCTTTCTTT. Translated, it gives CASSQDRRVAFF.

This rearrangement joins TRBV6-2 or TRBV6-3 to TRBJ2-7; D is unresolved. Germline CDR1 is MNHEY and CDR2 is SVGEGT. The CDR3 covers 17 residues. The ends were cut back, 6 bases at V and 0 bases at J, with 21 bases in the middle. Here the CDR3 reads CASSSTSDIQDSYEQYF. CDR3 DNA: TGTGCCAGCAGCTCTACATCTGACATCCAGGACTCCTACGAGCAGTACTTC.